A single sample gave rise to the 11 T cell receptor beta chains below, sequenced in a study of blood T cell repertoires in COVID-19. The assay was immunoSEQ multiplex PCR, and TCRdb's table has in-frame clones only and misses some. The sample holds approximately 200,000 clones, about 82% seen once. Source material: peripheral blood. Every receptor here comes from a woman of 80 years or more with acute or convalescent COVID-19.

The chain carries TRBV28 and TRBJ1-2; D is perhaps TRBD1 (5 bases). From germline, CDR1 is MDHEN and CDR2 SYDVKM. The CDR3 covers 12 residues. The V gene lost 1 base and the J gene lost 8 bases, with 8 bases spanning the gap. DNA for the CDR3: TGTGCCAGCAGTTTATCCCAGGGAGGCTACACCTTC. It is translated as CASSLSQGGYTF.

The chain is built from TRBV6-5 and TRBJ1-6; 7 nucleotides align to TRBD1. Trimming at V came to 10 bases and at J to 6 bases, leaving 6 bases not matched to a gene. Per the germline V gene, CDR1 is MNHEY and CDR2 is SVGAGI. The CDR3 has 13 residues. In DNA form, the CDR3 reads TGTGCCACCCTACAGGGGCCTAATTCACCCCTCCACTTT. This encodes CATLQGPNSPLHF.

The V and J genes are TRBV10-2 and TRBJ2-2; 7 bases are a match to TRBD2. This CDR3 is 14 amino acids long. Trimming cost V 6 bases and J 7 bases; bases outside gene matches: 8. Germline-derived CDR1 and CDR2 are WSHSY and SAAADI. In nucleotides, the CDR3 is TGCGCCAGCAGAAGACCTCGGACTAGCGGGGAGCTGTTTTTT. This gives the protein CASRRPRTSGELFF.

The chain combines TRBV5-5 with TRBJ1-2, with no clear D. The germline V and J ends were trimmed by 0 bases and 5 bases, with 20 bases remaining between them. The CDR3 covers 17 residues. CDR1 and CDR2 (germline): SGHKS, YYEKEE (reference sequence). The DNA for the CDR3 is TGTGCCAGCAGCTTGGAGCCTCCGGGCGGGAATTTTTATGGCTACACCTTC. It specifies CASSLEPPGGNFYGYTF.

The V gene is TRBV30, the J gene TRBJ1-2; 7 nucleotides align to TRBD1. The CDR3 contains 13 residues. The junction had 8 bases not matched to a gene; V was cut back by 6 bases and J by 4 bases. Germline V gene sequence: CDR1 GTSNPN, CDR2 SVGIG (reference sequence). The CDR3 bases are TGTGCCTGCGGACAGGTGACGATCTATGGCTACACCTTC. This encodes CACGQVTIYGYTF.

The genes are TRBV7-8 and TRBJ1-5; weak D call: TRBD1 (6 bases). Germline values: CDR1 SGHVS, CDR2 FQNEAQ. This CDR3 spans 15 amino acids. The V end lost 7 bases, the J end lost 6 bases, and 19 bases lay between the germline ends. The CDR3 DNA sequence: TGTGCCAGCACCGTAGGGGGGGGCGCGGGTCAGCCCCAGCATTTT. It translates to CASTVGGGAGQPQHF.

The CDR3 loop is CASSRGAGRSYNEQFF. For the CDR3, the DNA is TGTGCCAGCAGCCGTGGGGCGGGACGATCATACAATGAGCAGTTCTTC. The rearrangement joins TRBV27 to TRBJ2-1, with a tentative D call TRBD2 (6 bases). The CDR3 runs to 16 residues. V gave up 6 bases and J gave up 4 bases, with 19 bases separating them. Germline V gene data show CDR1 as MNHEY and CDR2 as SMNVEV (reference sequence).

The gene calls are TRBV5-1 and TRBJ1-2; no reliable D call. Germline V gives CDR1 SGHRS, CDR2 YFSETQ. V was pared by 0 bases and J by 8 bases, with 20 bases between. CDR3 length: 16 amino acids. In nucleotides, the CDR3 is TGCGCCAGCAGCTTGGCCTCGCCGTTCGATAAACAAGGCTACACCTTC. Amino acid sequence: CASSLASPFDKQGYTF.

This chain links TRBV6-5 with TRBJ1-2; D is perhaps TRBD1 (5 bases). The CDR3 is 15 amino acids. Germline values: CDR1 MNHEY, CDR2 SVGAGI. Trimming took off 0 bases at V and 2 bases at J, with 10 bases between the two ends. CDR3 sequence: CASSYSNGGNYGYTF. CDR3 bases: TGTGCCAGCAGTTACTCTAACGGGGGAAACTATGGCTACACCTTC.

In the case of this clone: Other DNA sequences in this sample translate to the same CDR3. The rearrangement links TRBV19 to TRBJ2-5, with 8 nucleotides matching TRBD1. Trimming cost V 5 bases and J 3 bases; bases outside gene matches: 2. This CDR3 contains 13 residues. Germline V lookup: CDR1 LNHDA, CDR2 SQIVND (reference sequence). The CDR3 DNA follows: TGTGCCAGTAGTCCGGACAGGGAAGAGACCCAGTACTTC. Its protein is CASSPDREETQYF.

The chain uses TRBV7-2 and TRBJ1-1; tentative D call: TRBD1 (6 bases). Trimming cost V 5 bases and J 1 base, with 14 bases left between them. Per germline, CDR1 SGHTA and CDR2 FQGNSA. CDR3 length: 15 residues. The CDR3 spells CASSPTDRQNTEAFF. For the CDR3, the DNA is TGTGCCAGCAGCCCTACCGACAGGCAGAACACTGAAGCTTTCTTT. Drawing the rest from reference TRBV7-2 and TRBJ1-1, the complete variable domain is GAGVSQSPSNKVTEKGKDVELRCDPISGHTALYWYRQSLGQGLEFLIYFQGNSAPDKSGLPSDRFSAERTGGSVSTLTIQRTQQEDSAVYLCASSPTDRQNTEAFFGQGTRLTVV.